This is a list of T cell receptor beta chains from one sample in a study of identical twins. Each CDR3 protein gets one entry after TCRdb re-called the 5' RACE reads with MiXCR. The sample yields 500,000 or so distinct CDR3 sequences, about 20% seen once. The data also belong to a second study, concerning T cells expressing NK-cell markers.

The sequenced material came from CD4+ T cells sorted from blood. All receptors come from a woman between 18 and 29 years old in good health. CDR3s include the opening cysteine and the closing phenylalanine or tryptophan. The D gene is left open where the match is weak. Not every row has a clone size; where given, it reads once, few, many or a size class.

d_gene,v_gene,abundance,j_gene,CDR3nt,CDR3aa
.,TRBV10-3,.,TRBJ1-1,TGTGCCACCCAAGACGGGGACGGCCACACTGAAGCTTTCTTT,CATQDGDGHTEAFF
.,TRBV7-2,few,TRBJ2-7,TGTGCCAGCAACGTAGGGGAGCCTCCTTACGAGCAGTACTTC,CASNVGEPPYEQYF
.,TRBV2,few,TRBJ2-5,TGTGCCAGCACGGTGGAGGGTTTGGAGACCCAGTACTTC,CASTVEGLETQYF
TRBD2,TRBV27,.,TRBJ2-5,TGTGCCAGCAGTGCCTACCGAGCGGGATTCCAAGAGACCCAGTACTTC,CASSAYRAGFQETQYF
TRBD1,TRBV4-2,.,TRBJ2-7,TGTGCCAGCAGCCAAGATTTACAGGGGGCCGAGGAGCAGTACTTC,CASSQDLQGAEEQYF
TRBD2,TRBV27,few,TRBJ2-2,TGTGCCAGCAAGCGGCGGGGGGCCGGGGAGCTGTTTTTT,CASKRRGAGELFF
TRBD1,TRBV20-1,.,TRBJ1-6,TGCAGTGCCCCGGGACAGGGGGGAGATTCACCCCTCCACTTT,CSAPGQGGDSPLHF
TRBD1,TRBV20-1,few,TRBJ2-7,TGCAGTGCGGCACAGGGGTCCCCTAGCGAGCAGTACTTC,CSAAQGSPSEQYF
.,TRBV20-1,.,TRBJ2-3,TGCAGTGCCTTAGCAGATACGCAGTATTTT,CSALADTQYF
.,TRBV6-1,few,TRBJ2-7,TGTGCCAGCAGAACCCCCGGTTCCTACGAGCAGTACTTC,CASRTPGSYEQYF
.,TRBV19,few,TRBJ2-1,TGTGCCAGTAGTCTTGTCAAGAAGATGCAGTTCTTC,CASSLVKKMQFF
.,TRBV7-2,.,TRBJ2-1,TGTGCCAGCAGCTTAGACAGGCCAATCAATGAGCAGTTCTTC,CASSLDRPINEQFF
TRBD2,TRBV7-2,many,TRBJ2-3,TGTGCCAGCAGCTCAATCGGGGCGGGACTAGCGGCCACGCAGTATTTT,CASSSIGAGLAATQYF
.,TRBV27,few,TRBJ2-7,TGTGCCAGCAGTTTAGGGGGCGACGGCTCCTTCTACGAGCAGTACTTC,CASSLGGDGSFYEQYF
TRBD2,TRBV7-2,few,TRBJ2-7,TGTGCCAGCAGAAGGACTAGCGGGAGGGCGTACGAGCAGTACTTC,CASRRTSGRAYEQYF
.,TRBV12-3/TRBV12-4,.,TRBJ1-2,TGTGCCAGCAGTTACACAGGAAAGTGGTGGGGCTACACCTTC,CASSYTGKWWGYTF
TRBD1,TRBV6-2/TRBV6-3,few,TRBJ2-5,TGTGCCAGCAGTCTCACCGGGACAGTAAACGCCGAGACCCAGTACTTC,CASSLTGTVNAETQYF
.,TRBV4-2,many,TRBJ2-7,TGTGCCAGCAGCCAAGATCCGCGACCCTCCTACGAGCAGTACTTC,CASSQDPRPSYEQYF
.,TRBV7-9,.,TRBJ1-1,TGTGCCAGCAGCTTCGCAGGACTTCCTTTT,CASSFAGLPF
.,TRBV20-1,.,TRBJ1-1,TGCAGTGCTGAGGACACGGGGGGAGCTTTCTTT,CSAEDTGGAFF
TRBD1,TRBV19,.,TRBJ1-2,TGTGCCAGTAGTATTGTGGACAGGGTTGTCTATGGCTACACCTTC,CASSIVDRVVYGYTF
.,TRBV11-2,.,TRBJ1-3,TGTGCCAGCAGCTTATTAACAGGAGCCGGAGGAAACACCATATATTTT,CASSLLTGAGGNTIYF
TRBD1,TRBV18,.,TRBJ1-1,TGTGCCAGCTCCCCGACAGGGAGGGACACTGAAGCTTTCTTT,CASSPTGRDTEAFF
TRBD2,TRBV20-1,.,TRBJ2-7,TGCAGTGCTCCGCGGACTAGCGGGAGCTACGAGCAGTACTTC,CSAPRTSGSYEQYF
.,TRBV20-1,.,TRBJ2-7,TGCAGTGCTAGAGATAGGGGGTTCGACTACGAGCAGTACTTC,CSARDRGFDYEQYF
TRBD2,TRBV20-1,.,TRBJ2-1,TGCAGTGCTCCGGGACTAGCGGTATACAATGAGCAGTTCTTC,CSAPGLAVYNEQFF
.,TRBV20-1,few,TRBJ1-3,TGCAGTGCTAGATCCGAACTCTCTGGAAACACCATATATTTT,CSARSELSGNTIYF
.,TRBV7-2,many,TRBJ2-7,TGTGCCAGCAGCTTAGATAGCGGTGCCTACGAGCAGTACTTC,CASSLDSGAYEQYF
.,TRBV20-1,many,TRBJ1-3,TGCAGTGCGGCCGACAGCTCTGGAAACACCATATATTTT,CSAADSSGNTIYF
.,TRBV5-1,many,TRBJ2-1,TGCGCCAGCAGCTTGCTACTACCGTACAATGAGCAGTTCTTC,CASSLLLPYNEQFF
.,TRBV20-1,many,TRBJ1-5,TGCAGTGCTCGCAGGACAGTTAATCAGCCCCAGCATTTT,CSARRTVNQPQHF
.,TRBV20-1,few,TRBJ2-7,TGCAGTGCTATAAACGCGGGACGGCCCTACGAGCAGTACTTC,CSAINAGRPYEQYF
.,TRBV6-5,few,TRBJ2-3,TGTGCCAGCAGTTCCGGGCGAGGGGGTACGCAGTATTTT,CASSSGRGGTQYF
TRBD1,TRBV9,few,TRBJ1-2,TGTGCCAGCAAACAGGGGAATGCGGAGGGCTACACCTTC,CASKQGNAEGYTF
.,TRBV19,.,TRBJ1-5,TGTGCCAGTAGTACCCTGACAGGGCCCCAGCATTTT,CASSTLTGPQHF
.,TRBV6-2/TRBV6-3,.,TRBJ2-3,TGTGCCAGCAGTTACTCGTGGCGGGACCCCACAGATACGCAGTATTTT,CASSYSWRDPTDTQYF
.,TRBV10-3,many,TRBJ1-2,TGTGCCATCGGGGCCGCCCGGGGACTCTATGGCTACACCTTC,CAIGAARGLYGYTF
TRBD1,TRBV14,.,TRBJ2-5,TGTGCCAGCAGCAAGAACCGGGACAGCCCCCATGTCTTC,CASSKNRDSPHVF
TRBD2,TRBV2,few,TRBJ2-3,TGTGCCAGCGCTAGCGGGAGGGCCGATACGCAGTATTTT,CASASGRADTQYF
.,TRBV6-1,.,TRBJ1-2,TGTGCCAGCAGTGATGAAATCGTCCTCCGTTATGGCTACACCTTC,CASSDEIVLRYGYTF